The present T cell receptor (beta chain) was sequenced within a study of cytomegalovirus exposure and HLA in healthy donors. Per the germline V gene, CDR1 is KGHSH and CDR2 is LQKENI. This CDR3 is built from 14 residues. Trimming took 6 bases from V and 3 from J, leaving 14 bases between them. Primers: 60 Vbeta forward and 13 Jbeta reverse. Method: immunoSEQ multiplex PCR; TCRdb's copy keeps in-frame clones and lacks some. The data show over 65,000 clones, approximately 71% seen once. The chain uses TRBV18 and TRBJ1-1; D is undetermined. This receptor was taken from a man in his forties or fifties in good health and CMV-seronegative. The sequenced material came from PBMCs. CDR3 sequence: CASSSNPRDTEAFF. CDR3 nucleotides: TGTGCCAGCTCGTCTAATCCACGGGACACTGAAGCTTTCTTT. Using reference TRBV18 and TRBJ1-1 for the parts outside the CDR3, the full variable domain is NAGVMQNPRHLVRRRGQEARLRCSPMKGHSHVYWYRQLPEEGLKFMVYLQKENIIDESGMPKERFSAEFPKEGPSILRIQQVVRGDSAAYFCASSSNPRDTEAFFGQGTRLTVV.